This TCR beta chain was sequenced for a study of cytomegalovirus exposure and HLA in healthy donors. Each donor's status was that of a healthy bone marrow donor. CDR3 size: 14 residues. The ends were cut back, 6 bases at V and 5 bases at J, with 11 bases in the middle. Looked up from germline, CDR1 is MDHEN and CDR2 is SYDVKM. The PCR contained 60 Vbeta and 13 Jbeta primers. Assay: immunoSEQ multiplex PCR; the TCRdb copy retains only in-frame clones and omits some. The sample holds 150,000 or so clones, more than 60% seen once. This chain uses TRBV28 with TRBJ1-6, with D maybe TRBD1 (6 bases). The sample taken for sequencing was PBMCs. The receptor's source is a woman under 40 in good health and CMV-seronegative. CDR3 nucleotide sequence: TGTGCCAGCAGGACATCAGGGGATAATTCACCCCTCCACTTT. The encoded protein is CASRTSGDNSPLHF.